The 11 T cell receptor beta chains below all came from one sample that was sequenced in a study of long-term antiretroviral therapy in people with HIV. Version v3.0 of the immunoSEQ assay was performed at survey level. TCRdb keeps only in-frame clones here, not all; method: immunoSEQ multiplex PCR. The data hold tens of thousands of clones, with more than 75% observed a single time. The sequenced sample was unsorted PBMCs, obtained 4.7 to 5 years after starting antiretroviral therapy. All receptors derive from a middle-aged man with HIV.

The chain joins TRBV30 to TRBJ1-5, with 7 positions matching TRBD1. This CDR3 has 14 amino acids. CDR1 GTSNPN and CDR2 SVGIG come from the germline V gene (reference sequence). Unmatched junction bases numbered 11, after V lost 5 bases and J lost 7 bases. The CDR3: CAWSPGQGGQPQHF. CDR3 nucleotide sequence: TGTGCCTGGTCCCCCGGGCAGGGGGGGCAGCCCCAGCATTTT.

This clone has just one count. The chain links TRBV6-5 to TRBJ1-2, with D hard to call. Trimming took off 2 bases at V and 8 bases at J, with 18 bases between the two ends. CDR1 MNHEY and CDR2 SVGAGI come from the germline V gene. The CDR3 consists of 15 residues. CDR3 nucleotide sequence: TGTGCCAGCAGTTACGCAGCCGGGCAGGCAGGCGGCTACACCTTC. It yields the protein CASSYAAGQAGGYTF.

This rearrangement joins TRBV6-1 to TRBJ1-5; D is undetermined. From germline, CDR1 is MNHNS and CDR2 SASEGT. Trimming stripped 6 bases from V and 2 bases from J, with 5 bases between. This CDR3 comprises 12 residues. The CDR3 region is CASSPGNQPQHF. The DNA for the CDR3 is TGTGCCAGCAGCCCGGGCAATCAGCCCCAGCATTTT.

This chain links TRBV10-2 with TRBJ1-1; TRBD1 aligns across 9 bases. Looked up from germline, CDR1 is WSHSY and CDR2 is SAAADI. V gave up 6 bases and J gave up 3 bases; unmatched junction bases: 2. The length of the CDR3 is 13 residues. DNA of the CDR3: TGCGCCAGCAGGGGACAGGGCTACACTGAAGCTTTCTTT. Translated, it gives CASRGQGYTEAFF.

The V call is TRBV19, the J call TRBJ1-5; TRBD1 agrees at 7 bases. The CDR3 sequence is 14 residues long. CDR1 and CDR2 from the germline V gene are LNHDA and SQIVND (reference sequence). V gave up 5 bases and J gave up 0 bases; unmatched junction bases: 1. In nucleotides, the CDR3 is TGTGCCAGTAGTGACAGGGTTAGCAATCAGCCCCAGCATTTT. Protein sequence: CASSDRVSNQPQHF.

CDR3 in amino acids: CASRWTEGAEAFF. The CDR3 bases are TGTGCCAGCAGATGGACGGAAGGGGCTGAAGCTTTCTTT. The V and J genes are TRBV27 and TRBJ1-1; TRBD1 might be the D (5 bases). V shed 6 bases and J shed 6 bases, with 14 bases lying between them. CDR1 is MNHEY, CDR2 SMNVEV, per germline (reference sequence). There are 13 residues in the CDR3.

This clone turned up a few times. The genes are TRBV9 and TRBJ2-6; 12 nucleotides agree with TRBD2. CDR1 and CDR2 from the germline V gene are SGDLS and YYNGEE. After removal of 3 bases from V and 7 bases from J, the junction contained 11 bases not matched to a gene. The CDR3 is 18 residues long. The CDR3 sequence is CASSALAGGISIANVLTF. The CDR3 coding sequence is TGTGCCAGCAGCGCACTAGCGGGAGGTATAAGTATAGCCAACGTCCTGACTTTC.

The chain recombines TRBV7-6 with TRBJ2-3, with TRBD2 matching 13 bases. Per the germline V gene, CDR1 is SGHVS and CDR2 is FNYEAQ. The V segment lost 4 bases and the J segment 2 bases; nucleotides outside the gene matches: 3. This CDR3 has 16 residues. CDR3 DNA sequence: TGTGCCAGCAGCTCGGGACTAGCGGGGATCACAGATACGCAGTATTTT. This encodes CASSSGLAGITDTQYF.

A single count supports this clone. The chain links TRBV18 to TRBJ1-1; perhaps TRBD1 as D (6 bases). The germline gives CDR1 KGHSH, CDR2 LQKENI. The germline V and J ends were trimmed by 4 bases and 2 bases, with 11 bases remaining between them. There are 14 residues in the CDR3. As DNA, the CDR3 is TGTGCCAGCTCACATGGGACACTAAACACTGAAGCTTTCTTT. As protein: CASSHGTLNTEAFF.

This clone was detected a few times. This chain connects TRBV7-6 to TRBJ1-2; D uncertain. CDR1 and CDR2 from the germline V gene are SGHVS and FNYEAQ. The CDR3 is 13 amino acids. The V gene lost 1 base and the J gene lost 7 bases, with 10 bases spanning the gap. The CDR3 reads CASSLEGVSGYTF. For the CDR3, the DNA is TGTGCCAGCAGCTTAGAAGGAGTGAGTGGCTACACCTTC.

This chain links TRBV4-3 with TRBJ2-7, with a weak D call TRBD2 (6 bases). This CDR3 is 17 amino acids long. Deletions cut 0 bases from V and 7 bases from J, with 22 bases between. The germline CDR1 and CDR2 sequences are LGHNA and YSLEER. CDR3 sequence (DNA): TGCGCCAGCAGCCAAGATCCGCCGCCTGGCGGGGCCTCGGAGCAGTACTTC. Protein product: CASSQDPPPGGASEQYF.